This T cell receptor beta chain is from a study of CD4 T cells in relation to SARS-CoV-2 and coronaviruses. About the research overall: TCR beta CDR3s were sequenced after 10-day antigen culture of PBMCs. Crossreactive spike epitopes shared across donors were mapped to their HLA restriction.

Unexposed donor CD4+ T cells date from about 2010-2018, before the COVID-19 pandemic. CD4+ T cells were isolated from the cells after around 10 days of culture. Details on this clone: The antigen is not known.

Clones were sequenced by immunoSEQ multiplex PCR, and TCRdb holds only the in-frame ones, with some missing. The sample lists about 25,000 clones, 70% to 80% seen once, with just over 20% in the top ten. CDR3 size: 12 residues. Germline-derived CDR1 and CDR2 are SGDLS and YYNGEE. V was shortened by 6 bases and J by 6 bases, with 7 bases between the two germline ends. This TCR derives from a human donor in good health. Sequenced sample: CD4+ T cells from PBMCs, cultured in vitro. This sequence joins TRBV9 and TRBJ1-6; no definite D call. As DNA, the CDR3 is TGTGCCAGCACCAACAGTAATTCACCCCTCCACTTT. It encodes CASTNSNSPLHF.